One and the same sample provided the 6 T cell receptor beta chains below, sequenced in a study of blood T cell repertoires in COVID-19. Assay used: immunoSEQ multiplex PCR; TCRdb lists only in-frame clones, some missing. The data contain fewer than 300,000 clones, around 80% of them seen just once; the ten biggest clones take up 5.7%. Sequencing used peripheral blood. The receptors come from a man at least 80 years old with acute or convalescent COVID-19.

This chain connects TRBV19 to TRBJ2-7; perhaps TRBD2 as D (6 bases). There are 15 residues in the CDR3. V lost 3 bases to trimming and J lost 2 bases, with 14 bases between them. Germline CDR1 reads LNHDA; CDR2 reads SQIVND (reference sequence). For the CDR3, the DNA is TGTGCCAGTAGTATGAAGGCGGAGCGGGCCTACGAGCAGTACTTC. Protein product: CASSMKAERAYEQYF. The variable domain in full, completed from reference TRBV19 and TRBJ2-7, reads DGGITQSPKYLFRKEGQNVTLSCEQNLNHDAMYWYRQDPGQGLRLIYYSQIVNDFQKGDIAEGYSVSREKKESFPLTVTSAQKNPTAFYLCASSMKAERAYEQYFGPGTRLTVT.

This chain joins TRBV29-1 and TRBJ2-1, with 8 nucleotides matching TRBD2. V lost 7 bases, J lost 5 bases, and 7 bases stayed unmatched. Per the germline V gene, CDR1 is SQVTM and CDR2 is ANQGSEA. This CDR3 region has 13 residues. As DNA, the CDR3 is TGCAGCGGGACTAGCCCAAGGAACAATGAGCAGTTCTTC. Amino acid sequence: CSGTSPRNNEQFF.

This chain links TRBV19 with TRBJ2-7; 8 nucleotides match TRBD1. This CDR3 is 14 amino acids long. The germline CDR1 and CDR2 sequences are LNHDA and SQIVND (reference sequence). This chain's CDR3 is CASTAGRGPFEQYF. The CDR3 DNA reads TGTGCGTCCACCGCAGGCAGGGGGCCATTCGAGCAGTACTTC.

The chain joins TRBV29-1 to TRBJ1-3, with TRBD1 as a possible D gene (6 bases). Trimming left V 7 bases short and J 4 bases short, with 11 bases between. The CDR3 covers 12 residues. The germline V gene encodes CDR1 SQVTM and CDR2 ANQGSEA. As DNA, the CDR3 is TGCAGCGCCACAGGGACCGGAAACACCATATATTTT. Its translation: CSATGTGNTIYF.

This clone has only a few counts. The rearrangement uses TRBV11-2 and TRBJ2-7, with 7 bases lining up with TRBD1. Per the germline V gene, CDR1 is SGHAT and CDR2 is FQNNGV. V shed 4 bases, J shed 3 bases, and the junction held 3 bases outside the gene matches. This CDR3 is 13 amino acids long. The CDR3 coding sequence is TGTGCCAGCAGCTGGGACAGCAACTACGAGCAGTACTTC. It is translated as CASSWDSNYEQYF.

The chain employs TRBV5-1 and TRBJ1-2; possible D gene TRBD1, 5 bases. Per the germline V gene, CDR1 is SGHRS and CDR2 is YFSETQ. Trimming shortened V by 2 bases and J by 8 bases, and 16 bases separated the two germline ends. The CDR3 spans 14 residues. The CDR3 nucleotides read TGCGCCAGCAGCTTTGACGCAGGGAAGTGGGGCTACACCTTC. Residues: CASSFDAGKWGYTF.